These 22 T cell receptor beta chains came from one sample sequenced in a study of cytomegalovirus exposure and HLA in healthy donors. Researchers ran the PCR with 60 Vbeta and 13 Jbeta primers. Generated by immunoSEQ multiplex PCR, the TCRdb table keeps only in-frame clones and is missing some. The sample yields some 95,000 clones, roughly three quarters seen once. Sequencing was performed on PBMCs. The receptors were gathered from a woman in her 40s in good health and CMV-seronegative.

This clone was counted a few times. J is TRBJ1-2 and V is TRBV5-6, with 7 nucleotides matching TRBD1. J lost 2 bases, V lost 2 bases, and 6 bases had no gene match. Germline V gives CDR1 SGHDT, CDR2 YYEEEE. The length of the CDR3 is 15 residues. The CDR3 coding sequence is TGTGCCAGCAGCTTTAAAGACAGGGCCAACTATGGCTACACCTTC. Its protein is CASSFKDRANYGYTF. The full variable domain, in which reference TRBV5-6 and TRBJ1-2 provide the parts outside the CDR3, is DAGVTQSPTHLIKTRGQQVTLRCSPKSGHDTVSWYQQALGQGPQFIFQYYEEEERQRGNFPDRFSGHQFPNYSSELNVNALLLGDSALYLCASSFKDRANYGYTFGSGTRLTVV.

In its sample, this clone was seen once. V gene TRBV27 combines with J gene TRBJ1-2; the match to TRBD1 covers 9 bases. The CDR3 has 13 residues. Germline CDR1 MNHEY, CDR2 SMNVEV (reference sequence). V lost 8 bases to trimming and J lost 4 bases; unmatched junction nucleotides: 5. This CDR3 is CASSRTGVYGYTF. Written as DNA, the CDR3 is TGTGCCAGCTCTAGGACAGGGGTCTATGGCTACACCTTC.

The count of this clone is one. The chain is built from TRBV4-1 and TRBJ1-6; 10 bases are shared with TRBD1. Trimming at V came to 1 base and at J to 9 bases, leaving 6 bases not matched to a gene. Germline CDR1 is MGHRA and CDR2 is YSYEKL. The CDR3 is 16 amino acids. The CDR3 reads CASSQVAGTGVSPLHF. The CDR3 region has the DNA TGCGCCAGCAGCCAAGTCGCCGGGACAGGGGTTTCACCCCTCCACTTT.

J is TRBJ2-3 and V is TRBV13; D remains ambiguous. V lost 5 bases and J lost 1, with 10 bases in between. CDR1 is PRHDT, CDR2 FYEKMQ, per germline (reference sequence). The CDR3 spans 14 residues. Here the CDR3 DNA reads TGTGCCAGCAGCGCAAGAGTGGGCACAGATACGCAGTATTTT. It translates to CASSARVGTDTQYF.

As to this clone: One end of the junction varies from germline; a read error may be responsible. Here the CDR3 DNA reads TGTGCTAGCTCCGCCGTGCGGGGGGCCTCAGTCGACTACGAGCAGTACTTC. Translated, it gives CASSAVRGASVDYEQYF. The chain recombines TRBV18 with TRBJ2-7, with 8 bases lining up with TRBD2. CDR1 is KGHSH and CDR2 is LQKENI in the germline V gene. CDR3 length equals 17 residues.

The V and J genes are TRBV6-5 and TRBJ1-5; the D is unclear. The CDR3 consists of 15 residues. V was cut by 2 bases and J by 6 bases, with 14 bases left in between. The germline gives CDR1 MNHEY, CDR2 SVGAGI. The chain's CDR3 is CASSYGAGLGQPQHF. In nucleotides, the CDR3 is TGTGCCAGCAGTTACGGTGCGGGGTTAGGTCAGCCCCAGCATTTT.

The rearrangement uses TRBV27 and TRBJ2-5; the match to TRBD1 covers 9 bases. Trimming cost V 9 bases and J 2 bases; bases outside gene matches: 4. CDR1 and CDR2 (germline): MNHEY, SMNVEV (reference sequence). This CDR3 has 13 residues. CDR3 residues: CARKGTGQETQYF. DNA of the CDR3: TGTGCCAGGAAAGGGACAGGGCAAGAGACCCAGTACTTC.

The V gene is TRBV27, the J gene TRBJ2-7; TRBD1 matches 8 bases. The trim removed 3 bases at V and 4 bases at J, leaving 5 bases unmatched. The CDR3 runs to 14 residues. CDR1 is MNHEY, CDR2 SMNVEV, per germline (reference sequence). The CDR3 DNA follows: TGTGCCAGCAGTTTTGGGACAGGAGGGTACGAGCAGTACTTC. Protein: CASSFGTGGYEQYF.

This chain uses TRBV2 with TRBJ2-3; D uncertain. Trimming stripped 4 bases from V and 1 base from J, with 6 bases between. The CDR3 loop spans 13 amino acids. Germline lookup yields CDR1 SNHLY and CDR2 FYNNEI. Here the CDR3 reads CASSVTRTDTQYF. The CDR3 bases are TGTGCCAGCAGTGTGACTCGCACAGATACGCAGTATTTT.

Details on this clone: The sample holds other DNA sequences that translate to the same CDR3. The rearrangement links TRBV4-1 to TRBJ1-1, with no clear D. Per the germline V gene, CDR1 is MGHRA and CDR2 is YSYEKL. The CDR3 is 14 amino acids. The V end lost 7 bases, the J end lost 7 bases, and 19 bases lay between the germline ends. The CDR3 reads CASKSEGSTREAFF. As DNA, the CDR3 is TGCGCCAGCAAAAGCGAGGGTTCCACTCGTGAAGCTTTCTTT.

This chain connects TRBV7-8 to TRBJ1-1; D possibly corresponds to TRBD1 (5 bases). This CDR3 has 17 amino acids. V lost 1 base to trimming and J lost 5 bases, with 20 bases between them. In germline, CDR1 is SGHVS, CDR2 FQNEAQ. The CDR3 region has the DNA TGTGCCAGCAGCTTAGAAACGCCGGGGGAGGGCCGAACTGAAGCTTTCTTT. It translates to CASSLETPGEGRTEAFF.

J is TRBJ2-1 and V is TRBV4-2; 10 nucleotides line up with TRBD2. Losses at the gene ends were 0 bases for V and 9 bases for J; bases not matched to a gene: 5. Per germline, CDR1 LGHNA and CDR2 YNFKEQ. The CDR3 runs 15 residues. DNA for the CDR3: TGTGCCAGCAGCCAAGAGCTAGCGGGGGTGGTTGAGCAGTTCTTC. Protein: CASSQELAGVVEQFF.

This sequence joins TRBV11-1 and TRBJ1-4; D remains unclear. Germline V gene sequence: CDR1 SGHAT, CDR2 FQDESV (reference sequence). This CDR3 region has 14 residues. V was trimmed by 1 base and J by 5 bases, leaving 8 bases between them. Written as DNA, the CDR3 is TGTGCCAGCAGCTTAGACTCCCCGAATGAAAAACTGTTTTTT. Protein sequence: CASSLDSPNEKLFF. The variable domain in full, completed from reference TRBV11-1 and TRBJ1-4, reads EAEVAQSPRYKITEKSQAVAFWCDPISGHATLYWYRQILGQGPELLVQFQDESVVDDSQLPKDRFSAERLKGVDSTLKIQPAELGDSAMYLCASSLDSPNEKLFFGSGTQLSVL.

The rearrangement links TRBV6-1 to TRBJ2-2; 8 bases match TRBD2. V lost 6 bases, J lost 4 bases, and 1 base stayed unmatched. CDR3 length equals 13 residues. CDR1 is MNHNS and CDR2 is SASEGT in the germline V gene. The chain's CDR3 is CASSGRATGELFF. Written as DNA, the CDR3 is TGTGCCAGCAGCGGGAGGGCCACCGGGGAGCTGTTTTTT.

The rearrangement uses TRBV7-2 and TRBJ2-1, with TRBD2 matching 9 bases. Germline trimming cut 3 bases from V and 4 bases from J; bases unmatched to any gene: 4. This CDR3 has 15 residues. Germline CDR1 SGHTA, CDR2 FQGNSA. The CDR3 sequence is CASSFSSGVYNEQFF. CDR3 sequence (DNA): TGTGCCAGCAGCTTCTCTAGCGGGGTATACAATGAGCAGTTCTTC.

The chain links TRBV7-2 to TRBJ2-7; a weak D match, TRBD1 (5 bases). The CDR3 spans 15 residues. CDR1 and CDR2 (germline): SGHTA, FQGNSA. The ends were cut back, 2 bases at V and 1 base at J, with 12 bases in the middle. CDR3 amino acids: CASSLNVAGSYEQYF. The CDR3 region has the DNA TGTGCCAGCAGCTTAAACGTCGCAGGGTCCTACGAGCAGTACTTC.

The CDR3 loop is CASRTGGPNAEKLFF. CDR3 bases: TGTGCCAGCAGGACCGGGGGACCCAACGCTGAAAAACTGTTTTTT. This chain links TRBV2 with TRBJ1-4, with a possible D match to TRBD1 (5 bases). The germline V gene has CDR1 SNHLY and CDR2 FYNNEI. This CDR3 is 15 amino acids long. V was cut by 6 bases and J by 7 bases, with 18 bases left in between.

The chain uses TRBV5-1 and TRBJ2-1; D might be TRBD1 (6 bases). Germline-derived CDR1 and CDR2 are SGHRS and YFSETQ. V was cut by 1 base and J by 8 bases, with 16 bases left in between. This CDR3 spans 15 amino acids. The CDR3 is CASSLTGKGIDEQFF. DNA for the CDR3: TGCGCCAGCAGCTTGACAGGGAAGGGTATCGATGAGCAGTTCTTC. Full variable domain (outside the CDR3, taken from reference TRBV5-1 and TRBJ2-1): KAGVTQTPRYLIKTRGQQVTLSCSPISGHRSVSWYQQTPGQGLQFLFEYFSETQRNKGNFPGRFSGRQFSNSRSEMNVSTLELGDSALYLCASSLTGKGIDEQFFGPGTRLTVL.

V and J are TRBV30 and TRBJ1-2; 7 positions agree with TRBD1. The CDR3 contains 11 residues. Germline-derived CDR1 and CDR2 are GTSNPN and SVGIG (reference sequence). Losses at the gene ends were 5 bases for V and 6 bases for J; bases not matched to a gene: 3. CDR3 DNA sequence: TGTGCCTGGGACAGGGAGAATGGCTACACCTTC. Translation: CAWDRENGYTF.

The CDR3 DNA reads as TGTGCCAGCACCCGGGACACAACTAACTATGGCTACACCTTC. Amino acid sequence: CASTRDTTNYGYTF. The gene calls are TRBV6-5 and TRBJ1-2, with D possibly TRBD1 on 6 matching bases. Deletions cut 7 bases from V and 0 bases from J, with 12 bases between. CDR1 MNHEY and CDR2 SVGAGI come from the germline V gene. CDR3 length: 14 amino acids.

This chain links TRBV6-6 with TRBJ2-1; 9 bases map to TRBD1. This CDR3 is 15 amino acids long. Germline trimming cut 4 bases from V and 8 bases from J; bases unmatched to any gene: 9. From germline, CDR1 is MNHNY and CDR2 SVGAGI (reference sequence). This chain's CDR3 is CASSSSGQGSHEQFF. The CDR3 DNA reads TGTGCCAGCAGTTCCTCGGGACAGGGTAGCCATGAGCAGTTCTTC.

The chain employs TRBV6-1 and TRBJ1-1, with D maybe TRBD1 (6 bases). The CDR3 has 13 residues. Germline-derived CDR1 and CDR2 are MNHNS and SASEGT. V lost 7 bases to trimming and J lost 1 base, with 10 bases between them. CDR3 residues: CASTPGENTEAFF. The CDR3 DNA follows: TGTGCCAGCACTCCAGGGGAGAACACTGAAGCTTTCTTT.